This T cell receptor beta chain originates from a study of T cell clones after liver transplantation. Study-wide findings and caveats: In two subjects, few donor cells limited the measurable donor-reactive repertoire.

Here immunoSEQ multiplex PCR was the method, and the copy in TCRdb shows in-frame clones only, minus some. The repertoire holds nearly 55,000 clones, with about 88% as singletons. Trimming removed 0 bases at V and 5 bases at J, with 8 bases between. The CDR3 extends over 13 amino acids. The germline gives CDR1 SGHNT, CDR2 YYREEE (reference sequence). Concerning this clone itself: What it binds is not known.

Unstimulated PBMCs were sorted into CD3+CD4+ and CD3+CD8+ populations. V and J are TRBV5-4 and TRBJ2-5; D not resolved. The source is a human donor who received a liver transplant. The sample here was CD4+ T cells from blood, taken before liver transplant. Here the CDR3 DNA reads TGTGCCAGCAGCTTGGCGGGTCACGAGACCCAGTACTTC. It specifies CASSLAGHETQYF.